This record covers a single T cell receptor beta chain. Its antigen is unidentified. Donors were healthy Caucasian individuals from Russia aged about 6 to 100. The data belong to a study of blood T cells in healthy people across ages. CDR3 length: 15 residues. The germline CDR1 and CDR2 sequences are SGHDN and FVKESK. Trimming removed 1 base at V and 2 bases at J, with 6 bases between. Study observations and caveats: Since the PBMCs were unsorted, naive and antigen-experienced cells could not be conclusively compared. Older age coincided with a roughly linear decline in TCR beta diversity per million T cells.

Together with a sample-barcoded 5' primer, a J-beta primer mix was included in a second PCR lasting about 6 to 11 cycles. TCRdb itself ran the 5' RACE reads through MiXCR, one entry per CDR3 protein. The data hold fewer than 700,000 distinct CDR3 sequences, with less than 60% observed a single time. Sequencing was done on a sample of blood. This chain uses TRBV14 with TRBJ2-6; D could derive from TRBD1 or TRBD2 (5 bases each). This sequence was found in an elderly man in good health. The CDR3 is CASSQGGPGANVLTF. DNA for the CDR3: TGTGCCAGCAGCCAAGGGGGACCTGGGGCCAACGTCCTGACTTTC.